This is a list of T cell receptor beta chains from one sample in a study of blood T cell repertoires in COVID-19. Generated by immunoSEQ multiplex PCR, the TCRdb table keeps only in-frame clones and is missing some. The sample records approximately 190,000 clones, about 86% being singletons. Sequenced input: peripheral blood. The receptor source for this set is a man younger than 45 with active or convalescent COVID-19. CDR3s include the opening cysteine and the closing phenylalanine or tryptophan. The order of the fields is CDR3 DNA, CDR3 protein, J gene, clone size, V gene, D gene. D genes are given only for firm matches. Size is omitted from some rows. Given values are once, few, many or a class for expanded clones.

TGTGCCAGTACTCCCTTTTTTGGCGGGAGCCCCACAGATACGCAGTATTTT | CASTPFFGGSPTDTQYF | TRBJ2-3 | - | TRBV19 | TRBD2
TGTGCCAGCAGACCGGGACAGATGAACACTGAAGCTTTCTTT | CASRPGQMNTEAFF | TRBJ1-1 | medium-sized | TRBV28 | TRBD1
TGTGCCTGGGACCCGGGACTTAATGAAAAACTGTTTTTT | CAWDPGLNEKLFF | TRBJ1-4 | - | TRBV30 | -
TGTGCCACCAGCAGAGATGGGCAAATCTCTGGAAACACCATATATTTT | CATSRDGQISGNTIYF | TRBJ1-3 | - | TRBV15 | -
TGTGCCAGCAGTCCCCCTGACTATGCCGACTCCGGAAACACCATATATTTT | CASSPPDYADSGNTIYF | TRBJ1-3 | once | TRBV28 | -
TGCGCCAGCAGCCAAGAGCAGGGGTCACGGTATGGCTACACCTTC | CASSQEQGSRYGYTF | TRBJ1-2 | - | TRBV4-1 | -
TGTGCCTGGAGTGTTGCCGGTCTGAACACTGAAGCTTTCTTT | CAWSVAGLNTEAFF | TRBJ1-1 | - | TRBV30 | -
TGTGCCAGCAGCCAAGATAGGGGAGGTCCCGGGGTGGCACCCCTCCACTTT | CASSQDRGGPGVAPLHF | TRBJ1-6 | - | TRBV4-2 | -
TGTGCCAGCAGCTATAGGAGGACAGGGGGCCTCCGAAATTCACCCCTCCACTTT | CASSYRRTGGLRNSPLHF | TRBJ1-6 | - | TRBV7-2 | TRBD1
TGTGCCAGCAGCCTCAACAGGGGTGGGTATGGCTACACCTTC | CASSLNRGGYGYTF | TRBJ1-2 | once | TRBV7-2 | TRBD1
TGTGCCACCAGTCAGACTTACGAGCAGTACTTC | CATSQTYEQYF | TRBJ2-7 | - | TRBV10-3 | -
TGTGCCAGCAGTTACTCGAAAGGACGCAGGGACAATGAGCAGTTCTTC | CASSYSKGRRDNEQFF | TRBJ2-1 | - | TRBV6-5 | -
TGTGCCAGCAGCAGATTAGCGGGAGCAGCCTACAATGAGCAGTTCTTC | CASSRLAGAAYNEQFF | TRBJ2-1 | - | TRBV7-2 | TRBD2
TGCGCCAGCAGCCAAGGGGGACAGGTTAATGAAAAACTGTTTTTT | CASSQGGQVNEKLFF | TRBJ1-4 | - | TRBV4-1 | TRBD1
TGTGCCAGCAGCCTATATCGGGACAGGGGTACAGATACGCAGTATTTT | CASSLYRDRGTDTQYF | TRBJ2-3 | - | TRBV7-6 | TRBD1
TGTGCCAGTAGTAAGCCCCTCCGGACAGGGTTATTCTATGGCTACACCTTC | CASSKPLRTGLFYGYTF | TRBJ1-2 | few | TRBV19 | TRBD1
TGCAGCGTTGAGGCCCAGGGCCTCTATGGCTACACCTTC | CSVEAQGLYGYTF | TRBJ1-2 | - | TRBV29-1 | -
TGTGCCAGCAGCGGAAGACTAGCGGGGGACACAGATACGCAGTATTTT | CASSGRLAGDTDTQYF | TRBJ2-3 | - | TRBV11-1 | TRBD2
TGTGCCAGCTCATCGGGACTAGCGGGAGGTAGGAACGAGCAGTACTTC | CASSSGLAGGRNEQYF | TRBJ2-7 | - | TRBV18 | TRBD2
TGTGCCTGGAGTGTAGCAGGGGGCTTAACTAATGAAAAACTGTTTTTT | CAWSVAGGLTNEKLFF | TRBJ1-4 | - | TRBV30 | TRBD1
TGTGCCAGCAGCTTAGCGGGGGGCTACAATGAGCAGTTCTTC | CASSLAGGYNEQFF | TRBJ2-1 | - | TRBV9 | TRBD2
TGTGCCAGCAGTGGGGGGTTTGGAGCTTTCTTT | CASSGGFGAFF | TRBJ1-1 | - | TRBV12-3/TRBV12-4 | -
TGTGCCAGCAGCCCCGCAGGGGTTACAGATACGCAGTATTTT | CASSPAGVTDTQYF | TRBJ2-3 | - | TRBV7-9 | -
TGCGCCAGCAGTATGACAGGGTCCTATGGCTACACCTTC | CASSMTGSYGYTF | TRBJ1-2 | - | TRBV4-3 | TRBD1
TGTGCCAGCAGCTGGGGGCAAGAAGCCTACAATGAGCAGTTCTTC | CASSWGQEAYNEQFF | TRBJ2-1 | - | TRBV5-6 | -
TGTGCCAGCTCCCTAGACAGATCGTGGCAGCCCCAGCATTTT | CASSLDRSWQPQHF | TRBJ1-5 | - | TRBV18 | -
TGTGCCAGCAGTTACTCAGGGGACAGGTTCTACGAGCAGTACTTC | CASSYSGDRFYEQYF | TRBJ2-7 | - | TRBV6-5 | TRBD1
TGTGCCAGCAGCGCCGACGTTAGGGGGCACGATCAGCCCCAGCATTTT | CASSADVRGHDQPQHF | TRBJ1-5 | - | TRBV7-6 | TRBD1
TGTGCCAGCAGTCTTACTGCCGGGACTAGCCACTTC | CASSLTAGTSHF | TRBJ2-5 | - | TRBV6-5 | TRBD2